A single sample gave rise to the 9 T cell receptor beta chains below, sequenced in a study of T cells in tuberculosis. The assay was immunoSEQ multiplex PCR, and TCRdb's table has in-frame clones only and misses some. The sample gives tens of thousands of clones, 80% to 95% of which show up once; about 7.4% is in the top ten. The sequencing input was PBMCs. The receptors stem from a donor aged 5-35 years with latent tuberculosis or without tuberculosis infection. Some clones in this sample may be carry-over from other donors' samples.

The rearrangement joins TRBV4-2 to TRBJ2-3; TRBD2 aligns across 8 bases. This CDR3 has 18 amino acids. CDR1 is LGHNA and CDR2 is YNFKEQ in the germline V gene. J was trimmed by 2 bases and V by 0 bases; bases with no gene match: 10. This CDR3 reads CASSQDARRGVNTDTQYF. The CDR3 region has the DNA TGTGCCAGCAGCCAAGATGCTCGGCGGGGGGTGAACACAGATACGCAGTATTTT.

This chain connects TRBV4-2 to TRBJ2-5; D uncertain. The CDR3 has 13 amino acids. Trimming removed 4 bases from V and 5 bases from J, with 11 bases in between. Per germline, CDR1 LGHNA and CDR2 YNFKEQ. The CDR3 DNA follows: TGTGCCAGCAGCCCTTCGGGTGGGGAGACCCAGTACTTC. This gives the protein CASSPSGGETQYF.

The V and J genes are TRBV28 and TRBJ1-2; perhaps TRBD1 as D (6 bases). The V and J ends lost 3 bases and 1 base respectively, with 15 bases between them. Germline V CDR1 and CDR2: MDHEN, SYDVKM. The CDR3 runs 16 residues. This CDR3 is CASSLLGQLINYGYTF. In nucleotides, the CDR3 is TGTGCCAGCAGTTTGCTCGGACAGCTCATTAACTATGGCTACACCTTC.

This chain uses TRBV2 with TRBJ2-7, with D perhaps matching TRBD1 (6 bases). CDR1 is SNHLY, CDR2 FYNNEI, per germline. The CDR3 totals 12 residues. With 6 bases removed from V and 7 bases from J, the gap between germline ends came to 13 bases. CDR3 region: CASSTTGLEQYF. CDR3 coding DNA: TGTGCCAGCAGCACAACAGGGTTGGAGCAGTACTTC.

This chain uses TRBV27 with TRBJ1-2; 10 bases line up with TRBD1. The CDR3 contains 16 residues. The V gene end was trimmed by 5 bases and the J gene end by 6 bases; junction bases not matched to a gene: 12. Per the germline V gene, CDR1 is MNHEY and CDR2 is SMNVEV (reference sequence). The CDR3 DNA is TGTGCCAGCAGTCCCCTATCTTCGACAGGGGGCAATGGCTACACCTTC. It translates to CASSPLSSTGGNGYTF.

This chain joins TRBV30 and TRBJ1-3; tentatively, D is TRBD1 (5 bases). Germline loops: CDR1 GTSNPN, CDR2 SVGIG (reference sequence). The CDR3 totals 16 residues. Deletions cut 5 bases from V and 0 bases from J, with 17 bases between. The CDR3 spells CAWDKPGLPSGNTIYF. Here the CDR3 DNA reads TGTGCCTGGGATAAACCGGGACTCCCCTCTGGAAACACCATATATTTT.

This clone was observed a single time. This chain uses TRBV13 with TRBJ2-2, with TRBD1 as a possible D gene (5 bases). This CDR3 has 16 residues. V lost 5 bases and J lost 3, with 16 bases in between. From germline, CDR1 is PRHDT and CDR2 FYEKMQ (reference sequence). The CDR3 sequence: CASSLKGFSDTGELFF. The CDR3 DNA reads as TGTGCCAGCAGCCTTAAGGGGTTTTCGGACACCGGGGAGCTGTTTTTT.

This clone was detected only a few times. The rearrangement joins TRBV27 to TRBJ2-7; the match to TRBD2 covers 7 bases. CDR1 is MNHEY, CDR2 SMNVEV, per germline (reference sequence). The CDR3 runs to 14 residues. Unmatched junction bases numbered 10, after V lost 5 bases and J lost 6 bases. CDR3 DNA: TGTGCCAGCAGTCCAAGCGGGATATCCCCCGAGCAGTACTTC. Its translation is CASSPSGISPEQYF.

The chain joins TRBV19 to TRBJ1-2, with 11 bases that match TRBD1. With 3 bases clipped from V and 7 bases from J, the junction kept 7 bases outside the gene matches. CDR1 is LNHDA, CDR2 SQIVND, per germline (reference sequence). The CDR3 has 15 amino acids. CDR3 in amino acids: CASSIPDRGRGGYTF. In DNA, the CDR3 is TGTGCCAGTAGTATCCCGGACAGGGGGCGAGGTGGCTACACCTTC.